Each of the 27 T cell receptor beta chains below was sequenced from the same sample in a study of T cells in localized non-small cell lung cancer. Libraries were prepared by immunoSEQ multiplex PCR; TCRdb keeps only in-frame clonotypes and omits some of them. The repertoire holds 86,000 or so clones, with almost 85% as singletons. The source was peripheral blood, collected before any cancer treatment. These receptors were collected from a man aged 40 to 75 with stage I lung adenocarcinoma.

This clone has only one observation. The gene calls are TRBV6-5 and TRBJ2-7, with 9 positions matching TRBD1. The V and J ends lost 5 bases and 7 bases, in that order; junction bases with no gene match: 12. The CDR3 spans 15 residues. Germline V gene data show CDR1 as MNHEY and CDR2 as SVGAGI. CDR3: CASSHTRTGVREQYF. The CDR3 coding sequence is TGTGCCAGCAGTCATACTAGGACAGGGGTAAGGGAGCAGTACTTC.

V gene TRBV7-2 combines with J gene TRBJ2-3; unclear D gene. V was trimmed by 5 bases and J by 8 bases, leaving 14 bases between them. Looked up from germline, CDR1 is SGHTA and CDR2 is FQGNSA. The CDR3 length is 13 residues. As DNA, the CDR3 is TGTGCCAGCAGCCCAACATGGCGCACTACGCAGTATTTT. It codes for CASSPTWRTTQYF.

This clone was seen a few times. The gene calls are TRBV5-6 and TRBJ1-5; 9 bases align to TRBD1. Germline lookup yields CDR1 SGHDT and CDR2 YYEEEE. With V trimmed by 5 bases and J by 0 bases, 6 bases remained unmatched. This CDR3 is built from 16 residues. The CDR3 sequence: CASSLTGGYSNQPQHF. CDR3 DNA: TGTGCCAGCAGTTTGACAGGGGGATATAGCAATCAGCCCCAGCATTTT. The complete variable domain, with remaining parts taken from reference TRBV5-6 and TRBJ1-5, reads DAGVTQSPTHLIKTRGQQVTLRCSPKSGHDTVSWYQQALGQGPQFIFQYYEEEERQRGNFPDRFSGHQFPNYSSELNVNALLLGDSALYLCASSLTGGYSNQPQHFGDGTRLSIL.

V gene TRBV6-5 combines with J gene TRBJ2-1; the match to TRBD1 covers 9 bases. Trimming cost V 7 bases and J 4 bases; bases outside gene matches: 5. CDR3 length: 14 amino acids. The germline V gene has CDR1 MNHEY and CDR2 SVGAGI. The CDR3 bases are TGTGCCAGCAAAACCGGGACAGGGTACAATGAGCAGTTCTTC. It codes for CASKTGTGYNEQFF.

As DNA, the CDR3 is TGTGCCAGCAGTCCCCCGGGACAGGGGTCCTATGGCTACACCTTC. Its translation: CASSPPGQGSYGYTF. This sequence joins TRBV28 and TRBJ1-2, with TRBD1 matching over 10 bases. Trimming cost V 5 bases and J 4 bases; bases outside gene matches: 7. The CDR3 contains 15 residues. Looked up from germline, CDR1 is MDHEN and CDR2 is SYDVKM.

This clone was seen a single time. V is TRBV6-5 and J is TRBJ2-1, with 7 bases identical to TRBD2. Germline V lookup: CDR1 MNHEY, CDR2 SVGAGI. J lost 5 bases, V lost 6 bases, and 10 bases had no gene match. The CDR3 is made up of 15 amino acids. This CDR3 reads CASSPVRSGNNEQFF. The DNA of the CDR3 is TGTGCCAGCAGCCCCGTCCGCAGCGGGAACAATGAGCAGTTCTTC.

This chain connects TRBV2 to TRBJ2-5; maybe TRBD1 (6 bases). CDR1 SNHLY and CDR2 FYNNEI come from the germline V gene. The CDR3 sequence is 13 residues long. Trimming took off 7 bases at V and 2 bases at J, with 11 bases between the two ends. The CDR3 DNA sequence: TGTGCCAGCACCCAACAGGGACAAGAGACCCAGTACTTC. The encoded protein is CASTQQGQETQYF.

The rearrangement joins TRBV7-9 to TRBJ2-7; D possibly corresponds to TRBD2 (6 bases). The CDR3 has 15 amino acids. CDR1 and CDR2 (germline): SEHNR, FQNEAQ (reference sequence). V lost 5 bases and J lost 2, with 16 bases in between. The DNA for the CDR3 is TGTGCCAGCAGCCCCCTACAAACTAGCACCTACGAGCAGTACTTC. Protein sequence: CASSPLQTSTYEQYF.

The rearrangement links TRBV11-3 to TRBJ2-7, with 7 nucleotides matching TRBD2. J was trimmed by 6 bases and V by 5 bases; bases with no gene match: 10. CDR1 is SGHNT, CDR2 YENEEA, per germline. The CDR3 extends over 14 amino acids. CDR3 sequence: CASSLSGKGGEQYF. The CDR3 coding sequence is TGTGCCAGCAGCCTGAGCGGGAAAGGAGGCGAGCAGTACTTC.

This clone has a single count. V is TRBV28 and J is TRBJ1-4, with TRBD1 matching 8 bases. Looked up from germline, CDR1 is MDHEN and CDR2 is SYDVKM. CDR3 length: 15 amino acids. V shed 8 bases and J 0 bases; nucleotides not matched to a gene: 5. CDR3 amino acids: CASGKTGATNEKLFF. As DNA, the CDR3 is TGTGCCAGCGGCAAGACAGGGGCAACTAATGAAAAACTGTTTTTT. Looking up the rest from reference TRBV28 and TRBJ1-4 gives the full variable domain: DVKVTQSSRYLVKRTGEKVFLECVQDMDHENMFWYRQDPGLGLRLIYFSYDVKMKEKGDIPEGYSVSREKKERFSLILESASTNQTSMYLCASGKTGATNEKLFFGSGTQLSVL.

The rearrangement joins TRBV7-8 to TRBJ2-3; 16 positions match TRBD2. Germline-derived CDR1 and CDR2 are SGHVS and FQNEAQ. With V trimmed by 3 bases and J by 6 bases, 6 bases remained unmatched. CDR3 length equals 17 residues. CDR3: CASSFGTSGGALDTQYF. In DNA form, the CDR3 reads TGTGCCAGCAGCTTTGGGACTAGCGGGGGGGCATTGGATACGCAGTATTTT.

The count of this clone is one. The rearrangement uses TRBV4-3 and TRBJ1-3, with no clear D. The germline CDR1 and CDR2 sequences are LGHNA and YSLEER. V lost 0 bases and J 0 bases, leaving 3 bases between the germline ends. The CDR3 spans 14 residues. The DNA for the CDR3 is TGCGCCAGCAGCCAAGACAGCTCTGGAAACACCATATATTTT. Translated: CASSQDSSGNTIYF.

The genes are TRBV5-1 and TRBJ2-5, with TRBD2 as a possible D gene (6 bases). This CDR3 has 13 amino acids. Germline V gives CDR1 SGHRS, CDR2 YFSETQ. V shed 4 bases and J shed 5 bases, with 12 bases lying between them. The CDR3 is CASSPTGGETQYF. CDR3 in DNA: TGCGCCAGCAGCCCAACCGGAGGGGAGACCCAGTACTTC.

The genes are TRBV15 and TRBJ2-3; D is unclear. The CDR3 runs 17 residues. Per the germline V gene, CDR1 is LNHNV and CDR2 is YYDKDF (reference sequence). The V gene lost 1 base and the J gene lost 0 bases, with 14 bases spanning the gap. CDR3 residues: CATSRVPQEDSTDTQYF. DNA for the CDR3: TGTGCCACCAGCAGAGTACCGCAAGAGGATAGCACAGATACGCAGTATTTT. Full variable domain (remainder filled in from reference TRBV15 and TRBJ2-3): DAMVIQNPRYQVTQFGKPVTLSCSQTLNHNVMYWYQQKSSQAPKLLFHYYDKDFNNEADTPDNFQSRRPNTSFCFLDIRSPGLGDTAMYLCATSRVPQEDSTDTQYFGPGTRLTVL.

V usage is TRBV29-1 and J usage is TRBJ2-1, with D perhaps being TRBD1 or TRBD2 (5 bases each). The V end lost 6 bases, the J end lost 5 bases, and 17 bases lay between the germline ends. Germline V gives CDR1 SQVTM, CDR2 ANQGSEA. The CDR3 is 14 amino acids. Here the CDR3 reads CSVPRGGSDNEQFF. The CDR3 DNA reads TGCAGCGTCCCCCGTGGGGGATCGGACAATGAGCAGTTCTTC.

The CDR3 protein is CASSLITSGFNYEQYF. The CDR3 DNA is TGCGCCAGCAGCTTGATTACGTCAGGGTTCAACTACGAGCAGTACTTC. J is TRBJ2-7 and V is TRBV5-1, with D maybe TRBD1 (5 bases). This CDR3 is 16 amino acids long. Germline-derived CDR1 and CDR2 are SGHRS and YFSETQ. V was pared by 1 base and J by 3 bases, with 17 bases between.

For the CDR3, the DNA is TGTGCCAGTAAAACCGGGACAGTCTTCAATCAGCCCCAGCATTTT. This gives the protein CASKTGTVFNQPQHF. The chain employs TRBV19 and TRBJ1-5; 7 bases agree with TRBD1. V shed 7 bases, J shed 3 bases, and the junction held 9 bases outside the gene matches. The CDR3 length is 15 residues. Germline CDR1 and CDR2: LNHDA and SQIVND (reference sequence).

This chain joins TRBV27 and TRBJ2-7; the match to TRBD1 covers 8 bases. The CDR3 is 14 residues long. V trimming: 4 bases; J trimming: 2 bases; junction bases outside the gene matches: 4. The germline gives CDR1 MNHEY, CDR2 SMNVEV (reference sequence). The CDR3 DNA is TGTGCCAGCAGTTATGCAGGGGGCCCCTACGAGCAGTACTTC. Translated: CASSYAGGPYEQYF.

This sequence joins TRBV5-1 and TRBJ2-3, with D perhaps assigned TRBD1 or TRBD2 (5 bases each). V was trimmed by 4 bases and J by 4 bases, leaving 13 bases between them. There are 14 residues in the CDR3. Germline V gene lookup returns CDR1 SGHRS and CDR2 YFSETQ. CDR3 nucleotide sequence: TGCGCCAGCAGCCGAACCGGGACGGCAGATACGCAGTATTTT. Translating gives CASSRTGTADTQYF.

The CDR3 spells CASSPGGTVYNEQFF. For the CDR3, the DNA is TGTGCCAGCAGCCCGGGCGGGACTGTCTACAATGAGCAGTTCTTC. The gene calls are TRBV7-3 and TRBJ2-1; tentatively, D is TRBD2 (6 bases). The V and J ends lost 5 bases and 3 bases respectively, with 14 bases between them. The CDR3 loop spans 15 amino acids. The germline CDR1 and CDR2 sequences are SGHTA and FQGTGA. Complete variable domain (other parts from reference TRBV7-3 and TRBJ2-1): GAGVSQTPSNKVTEKGKYVELRCDPISGHTALYWYRQSLGQGPEFLIYFQGTGAADDSGLPNDRFFAVRPEGSVSTLKIQRTERGDSAVYLCASSPGGTVYNEQFFGPGTRLTVL.

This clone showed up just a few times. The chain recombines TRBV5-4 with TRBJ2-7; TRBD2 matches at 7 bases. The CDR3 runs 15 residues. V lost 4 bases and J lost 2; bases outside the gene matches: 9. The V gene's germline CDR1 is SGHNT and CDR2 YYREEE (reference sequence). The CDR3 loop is CASSLPSSGAYEQYF. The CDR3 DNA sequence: TGTGCCAGCAGCCTCCCCTCCAGCGGGGCCTACGAGCAGTACTTC. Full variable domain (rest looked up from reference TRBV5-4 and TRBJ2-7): ETGVTQSPTHLIKTRGQQVTLRCSSQSGHNTVSWYQQALGQGPQFIFQYYREEENGRGNFPPRFSGLQFPNYSSELNVNALELDDSALYLCASSLPSSGAYEQYFGPGTRLTVT.

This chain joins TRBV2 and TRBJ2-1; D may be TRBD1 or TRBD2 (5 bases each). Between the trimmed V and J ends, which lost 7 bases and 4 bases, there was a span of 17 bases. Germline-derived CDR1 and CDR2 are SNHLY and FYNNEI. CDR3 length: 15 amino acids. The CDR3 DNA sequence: TGTGCCAGCATGGGCCCCAGTGGGGGATACAATGAGCAGTTCTTC. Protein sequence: CASMGPSGGYNEQFF.

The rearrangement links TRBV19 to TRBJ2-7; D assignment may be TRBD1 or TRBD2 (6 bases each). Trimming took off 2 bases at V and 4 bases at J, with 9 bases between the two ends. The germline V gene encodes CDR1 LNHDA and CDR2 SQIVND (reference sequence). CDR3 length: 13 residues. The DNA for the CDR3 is TGTGCCAGTAGTATATGGAGGGGGTACGAGCAGTACTTC. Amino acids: CASSIWRGYEQYF.

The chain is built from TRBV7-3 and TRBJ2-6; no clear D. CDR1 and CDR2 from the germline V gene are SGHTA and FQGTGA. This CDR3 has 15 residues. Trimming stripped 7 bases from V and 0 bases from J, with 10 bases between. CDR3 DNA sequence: TGTGCCAGCACACGTGGGGACTCTGGGGCCAACGTCCTGACTTTC. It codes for CASTRGDSGANVLTF.

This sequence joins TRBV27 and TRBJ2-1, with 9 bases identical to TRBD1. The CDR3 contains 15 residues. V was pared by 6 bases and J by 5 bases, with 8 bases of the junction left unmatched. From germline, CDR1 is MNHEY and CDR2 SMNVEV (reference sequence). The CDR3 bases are TGTGCCAGCAGGATGGACAGGGGAGGGGACAATGAGCAGTTCTTC. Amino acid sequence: CASRMDRGGDNEQFF.

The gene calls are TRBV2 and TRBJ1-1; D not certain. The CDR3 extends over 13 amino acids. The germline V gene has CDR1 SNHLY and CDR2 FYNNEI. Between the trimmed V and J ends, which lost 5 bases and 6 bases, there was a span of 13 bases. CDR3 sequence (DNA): TGTGCCAGCAGTCCGGCCCCGGGCGCTGAAGCTTTCTTT. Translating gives CASSPAPGAEAFF.

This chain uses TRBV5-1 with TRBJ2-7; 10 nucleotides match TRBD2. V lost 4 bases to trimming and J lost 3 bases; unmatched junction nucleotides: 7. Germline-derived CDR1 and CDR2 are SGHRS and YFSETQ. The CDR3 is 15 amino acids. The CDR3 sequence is CASSLVSSGSYEQYF. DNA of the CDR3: TGCGCCAGCAGCCTTGTTTCTAGCGGGAGCTACGAGCAGTACTTC.